These T cell receptor beta chains were read from a single sample in a study of T cell repertoires in cytomegalovirus infection. TCRdb recomputed calls from the reads with MiXCR, one row per CDR3 protein. The sample has roughly 320,000 distinct CDR3 sequences; more than 8% are singletons. The sample consisted of PBMCs. These receptors all stem from a human donor in good health (CMV status not recorded). Some clones in this sample may be carry-over from other donors' samples. The CDR3 runs from the conserved cysteine through the conserved F or W. Each record gives: clone size, D gene, V gene, J gene, CDR3 protein, CDR3 DNA. D genes are given only for firm matches. The size entry is marked missing in some rows and otherwise reads once, few, many or a size class.

clone_size: few; d_call: -; v_call: TRBV18; j_call: TRBJ1-1; cdr3_aa: CASSPAIRWTEAFF; cdr3_nt: TGTGCCAGCTCACCAGCGATTCGATGGACAGAAGCTTTCTTT
clone_size: -; d_call: -; v_call: TRBV14; j_call: TRBJ2-7; cdr3_aa: CASSHGRISYEQYF; cdr3_nt: TGTGCCAGCAGCCACGGACGGATCTCCTACGAGCAGTACTTC
clone_size: many; d_call: -; v_call: TRBV10-3; j_call: TRBJ2-5; cdr3_aa: CAISGGDDRFQETQYF; cdr3_nt: TGTGCCATCAGTGGTGGAGATGACCGCTTCCAAGAGACCCAGTACTTC
clone_size: many; d_call: -; v_call: TRBV12-3/TRBV12-4; j_call: TRBJ2-3; cdr3_aa: CASSFQRGTTDTQYF; cdr3_nt: TGTGCCAGCAGTTTTCAAAGGGGCACCACAGATACGCAGTATTTT
clone_size: many; d_call: TRBD2; v_call: TRBV7-8; j_call: TRBJ2-7; cdr3_aa: CASNALTTSGFVYEQYF; cdr3_nt: TGTGCCAGCAACGCACTAACCACTAGCGGGTTTGTCTACGAGCAGTACTTC
clone_size: many; d_call: TRBD1; v_call: TRBV28; j_call: TRBJ1-2; cdr3_aa: CASSLTGGIYGYTF; cdr3_nt: TGTGCCAGCAGTTTAACAGGGGGGATCTATGGCTACACCTTC
clone_size: -; d_call: TRBD1; v_call: TRBV7-9; j_call: TRBJ2-7; cdr3_aa: CASSLEGQTSYEQYF; cdr3_nt: TGTGCCAGCAGCTTAGAGGGACAGACTTCCTACGAGCAGTACTTC
clone_size: many; d_call: -; v_call: TRBV4-2; j_call: TRBJ2-2; cdr3_aa: CASSQDLEVENTGELFF; cdr3_nt: TGTGCCAGCAGCCAAGATCTAGAGGTCGAGAACACCGGGGAGCTGTTTTTT
clone_size: few; d_call: -; v_call: TRBV15; j_call: TRBJ2-1; cdr3_aa: CATTSWQVSYNEQFF; cdr3_nt: TGTGCCACCACCTCTTGGCAAGTCTCCTACAATGAGCAGTTCTTC
clone_size: many; d_call: TRBD1; v_call: TRBV7-8; j_call: TRBJ2-5; cdr3_aa: CASSLGQQETQYF; cdr3_nt: TGTGCCAGCAGCTTGGGACAGCAAGAGACCCAGTACTTC